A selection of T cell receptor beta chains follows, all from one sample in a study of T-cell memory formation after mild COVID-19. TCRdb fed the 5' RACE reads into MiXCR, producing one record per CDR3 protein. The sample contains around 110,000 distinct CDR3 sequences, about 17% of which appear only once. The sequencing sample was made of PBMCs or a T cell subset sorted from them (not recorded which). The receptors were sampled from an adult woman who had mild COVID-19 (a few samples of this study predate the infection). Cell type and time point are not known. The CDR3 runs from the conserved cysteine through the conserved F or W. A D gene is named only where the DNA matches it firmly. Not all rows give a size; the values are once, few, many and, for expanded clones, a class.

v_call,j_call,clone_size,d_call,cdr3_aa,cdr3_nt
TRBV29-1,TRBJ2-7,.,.,CSVDFDGAYEQYF,TGCAGCGTTGATTTCGACGGAGCTTACGAGCAGTACTTC
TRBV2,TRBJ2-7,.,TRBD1,CASSETGQETYEQYF,TGTGCCAGCAGTGAAACGGGACAGGAGACCTACGAGCAGTACTTC
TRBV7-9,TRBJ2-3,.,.,CASSTDGGHDTQYF,TGTGCCAGCAGCACCGACGGGGGTCACGATACGCAGTATTTT
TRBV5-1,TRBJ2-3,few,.,CASSSSGNMADTQYF,TGCGCCAGCAGTTCCAGCGGAAACATGGCAGATACGCAGTATTTT
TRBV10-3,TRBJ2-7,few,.,CAISEPNLINEQYF,TGTGCCATCAGTGAGCCGAACTTGATAAACGAGCAGTACTTC
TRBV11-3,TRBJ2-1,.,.,CASSPDSNNEQFF,TGTGCCAGCAGCCCGGACAGTAACAATGAGCAGTTCTTC
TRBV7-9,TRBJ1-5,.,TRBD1,CASSLVGQGATAQHF,TGTGCCAGCAGCTTGGTTGGACAGGGGGCGACCGCCCAGCATTTT
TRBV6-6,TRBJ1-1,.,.,CASSYSAGEVNTEAFF,TGTGCCAGCAGTTACTCAGCAGGGGAGGTTAACACTGAAGCTTTCTTT
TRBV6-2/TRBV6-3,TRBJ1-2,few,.,CASSATVNYGYTF,TGTGCCAGCAGTGCCACAGTTAACTATGGCTACACCTTC
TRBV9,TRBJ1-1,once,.,CASSVGSEAFF,TGTGCCAGCAGCGTAGGTAGTGAAGCTTTCTTT
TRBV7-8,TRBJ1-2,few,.,CASSSPMGGANYGYTF,TGTGCCAGCAGCTCTCCGATGGGGGGTGCTAACTATGGCTACACCTTC
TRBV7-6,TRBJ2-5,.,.,CASGAFLETQYF,TGTGCCAGCGGGGCATTCTTAGAGACCCAGTACTTC
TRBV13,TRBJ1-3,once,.,CASSFGDSGNTIYF,TGTGCCAGCAGCTTTGGAGACTCTGGAAACACCATATATTTT
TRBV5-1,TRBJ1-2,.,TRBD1,CASSFGTGLEGYTF,TGCGCCAGCAGCTTCGGGACAGGACTGGAGGGCTACACCTTC
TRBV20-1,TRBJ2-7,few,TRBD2,CSARARPGLAGVMKDEQYF,TGCAGTGCTAGGGCTAGACCGGGACTAGCGGGAGTTATGAAAGACGAGCAGTACTTC
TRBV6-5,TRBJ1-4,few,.,CASSFRGGEKLFF,TGTGCCAGCAGTTTCAGGGGTGGAGAAAAACTGTTTTTT
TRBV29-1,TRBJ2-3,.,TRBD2,CSVRSGRASDPQYF,TGCAGCGTCCGTAGCGGGAGGGCCTCAGATCCGCAGTATTTT
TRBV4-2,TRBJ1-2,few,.,CASSQAAGLEDGYTF,TGTGCCAGCAGCCAAGCGGCAGGGTTGGAGGATGGCTACACCTTC
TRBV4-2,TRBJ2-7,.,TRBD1,CASSQQGAEEQYF,TGTGCCAGCAGCCAACAGGGGGCTGAGGAGCAGTACTTC
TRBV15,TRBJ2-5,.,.,CATTHPPEETQYF,TGTGCCACCACCCACCCCCCTGAGGAGACCCAGTACTTC
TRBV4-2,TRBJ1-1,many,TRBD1,CASSQGRTGIVTEAFF,TGTGCCAGCAGCCAGGGCCGGACAGGGATAGTCACTGAAGCTTTCTTT
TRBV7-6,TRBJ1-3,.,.,CASSLDSPDFGGARNTIYF,TGTGCCAGCAGCTTAGATAGCCCCGATTTTGGGGGGGCGAGAAACACCATATATTTT
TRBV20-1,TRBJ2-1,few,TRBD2,CSAKAGSSYNEQFF,TGCAGTGCTAAAGCGGGGAGCTCCTACAATGAGCAGTTCTTC
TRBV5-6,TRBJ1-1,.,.,CASSSQSVNTEAFF,TGTGCCAGCAGCTCTCAGAGCGTGAACACTGAAGCTTTCTTT
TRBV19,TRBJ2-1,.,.,CASSILAGLYNEQFF,TGTGCCAGTAGTATCCTTGCGGGACTGTACAATGAGCAGTTCTTC
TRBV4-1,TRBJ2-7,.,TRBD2,CASSQVTSGAYEQYF,TGCGCCAGCAGCCAAGTTACTAGCGGGGCCTACGAGCAGTACTTC
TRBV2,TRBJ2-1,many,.,CASNERGPPNEQFF,TGTGCCAGCAACGAGAGAGGACCCCCCAATGAGCAGTTCTTC
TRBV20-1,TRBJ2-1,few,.,CSARGVTYNEQFF,TGCAGTGCTAGGGGGGTTACCTACAATGAGCAGTTCTTC
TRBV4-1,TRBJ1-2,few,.,CASSQVGMLVYGYTF,TGCGCCAGCAGCCAAGTAGGCATGTTGGTCTATGGCTACACCTTC
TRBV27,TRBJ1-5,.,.,CASSSWGGGDQPQHF,TGTGCCAGCTCATCCTGGGGAGGGGGGGATCAGCCCCAGCATTTT
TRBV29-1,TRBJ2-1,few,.,CSVGGHPPEQFF,TGCAGCGTTGGGGGACACCCCCCGGAGCAGTTCTTC
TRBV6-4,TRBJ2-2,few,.,CASRQDSGTGELFF,TGTGCCAGCAGACAGGACTCCGGGACCGGGGAGCTGTTTTTT
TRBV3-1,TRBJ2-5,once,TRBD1,CASSQEPGQGQETQYF,TGTGCCAGCAGCCAAGAACCGGGACAGGGGCAAGAGACCCAGTACTTC
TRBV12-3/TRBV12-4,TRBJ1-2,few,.,CASLHRGLYGYTF,TGTGCCAGCCTTCATCGAGGGCTCTATGGCTACACCTTC
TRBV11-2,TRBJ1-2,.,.,CASSLGVRGYTF,TGTGCCAGCAGCTTAGGGGTCAGAGGCTACACCTTC
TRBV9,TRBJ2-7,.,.,CASSVDVVGNPYEQYF,TGTGCCAGCAGCGTAGACGTCGTCGGGAATCCCTACGAGCAGTACTTC
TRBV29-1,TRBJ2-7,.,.,CSVEDVHNYEQYF,TGCAGCGTTGAAGATGTACATAACTACGAGCAGTACTTC
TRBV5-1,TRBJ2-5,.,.,CASSQGTGNQETQYF,TGCGCCAGCAGCCAAGGGACCGGGAACCAAGAGACCCAGTACTTC